This T cell receptor (beta chain) came from a study of blood T cell repertoires in COVID-19. About the research overall: Acute and convalescent COVID-19 specimens originated in the United States, Italy and Spain. The cDNA or gDNA used as material had been derived from T cells, B-cell-depleted T cells, or PBMCs.

Original processing methods: Using reference gene primer amplification, nucleated cell counts were estimated. Produced via immunoSEQ multiplex PCR; TCRdb's table is partial and in-frame only. The V and J calls and clone size were taken over from that table, and D and trimming were inferred from the DNA. This table holds 100,000 to 150,000 clones, approximately 90% found once. Germline values: CDR1 MDHEN, CDR2 SYDVKM. This CDR3 is 16 amino acids long. Trimming left V 3 bases short and J 2 bases short, with 16 bases between. This clonotype originated in a human donor in a cohort sampled during active COVID-19. The chain has TRBV28 and TRBJ2-5, with TRBD1 as a possible D gene (6 bases). The material sequenced was peripheral blood. CDR3 sequence (DNA): TGTGCCAGCAGTTTGACAGGTCACAGACTGCAAGAGACCCAGTACTTC. This encodes CASSLTGHRLQETQYF.